Listed below are T cell receptor beta chains from one sample, sequenced in a study of siplizumab effects on memory and regulatory T cells. Method: immunoSEQ multiplex PCR; TCRdb's copy keeps in-frame clones and lacks some. The sample lists 95,000 to 100,000 clones, nearly 95% occurring once. Material: non-Treg CD4+ T cells sorted from blood. These receptors were collected from a human donor in good health. CDR3s include the opening cysteine and the closing phenylalanine or tryptophan. D genes are given only for firm matches. Clone size is shown for a subset of rows, as once, few, many or a class of expanded clone.

J gene	D gene	V gene	clone size	CDR3 protein	CDR3 DNA
TRBJ2-2	TRBD1	TRBV7-3	.	CASSLTSGQGVTGELFF	TGTGCCAGCAGCTTAACGAGCGGACAGGGCGTCACCGGGGAGCTGTTTTTT
TRBJ1-2	TRBD1	TRBV6-6	.	CASSYSGGQGDGYTF	TGTGCCAGCAGTTACTCGGGAGGACAGGGTGATGGCTACACCTTC
TRBJ1-1	.	TRBV20-1	few	CSARDDREAFF	TGCAGTGCTAGAGATGACAGGGAAGCTTTCTTT
TRBJ2-7	TRBD2	TRBV7-9	once	CASSLSSGRDEQYF	TGTGCCAGCAGCTTGAGTAGCGGGAGAGACGAGCAGTACTTC
TRBJ2-5	.	TRBV30	.	CAWSVTRAYQETQYF	TGTGCCTGGAGTGTGACTAGGGCATACCAAGAGACCCAGTACTTC
TRBJ2-3	.	TRBV5-4	.	CASSLDPGGTDTQYF	TGTGCCAGCAGCTTGGACCCGGGCGGCACAGATACGCAGTATTTT
TRBJ2-7	TRBD2	TRBV28	.	CASSLTSGSIHEQYF	TGTGCCAGCAGTTTGACTAGCGGGAGTATCCACGAGCAGTACTTC
TRBJ1-2	.	TRBV9	once	CASSVDLSYGYTF	TGTGCCAGCAGCGTTGACCTCAGCTATGGCTACACCTTC
TRBJ1-2	.	TRBV28	.	CASTRGVYGYTF	TGTGCCAGCACCCGCGGGGTCTATGGCTACACCTTC
TRBJ2-7	.	TRBV5-4	.	CASSLYSGSYEQYF	TGTGCCAGCAGCTTGTATAGCGGAAGCTACGAGCAGTACTTC
TRBJ1-2	.	TRBV28	.	CASSLFDYGYTF	TGTGCCAGCAGTTTATTTGACTATGGCTACACCTTC
TRBJ2-5	TRBD2	TRBV4-1	once	CASSQGASGLGTQYF	TGCGCCAGCAGCCAAGGCGCTAGCGGCCTAGGGACCCAGTACTTC
TRBJ2-5	TRBD2	TRBV9	.	CASSVSGTSGQETQYF	TGTGCCAGCAGCGTAAGTGGGACTAGCGGACAAGAGACCCAGTACTTC
TRBJ2-5	.	TRBV5-8	.	CASSQLVGETQYF	TGTGCCAGCAGCCAGTTGGTCGGAGAGACCCAGTACTTC
TRBJ2-3	TRBD1	TRBV5-4	.	CASSSGGSTDTQYF	TGTGCCAGCAGCTCAGGGGGAAGCACAGATACGCAGTATTTT
TRBJ1-1	TRBD1	TRBV6-6	.	CASSYPGTGDTEAFF	TGTGCCAGCAGTTACCCGGGGACAGGGGATACTGAAGCTTTCTTT
TRBJ2-5	TRBD2	TRBV30	few	CAWSAGTSGTPSETQYF	TGTGCCTGGAGCGCAGGGACTAGCGGGACCCCATCGGAGACCCAGTACTTC
TRBJ2-4	.	TRBV7-3	.	CASSPLLGVEAAKNIQYF	TGTGCCAGCAGCCCCCTCCTGGGGGTGGAGGCAGCCAAAAACATTCAGTACTTC
TRBJ1-4	TRBD1	TRBV5-1	.	CASSGLRDRGREKLFF	TGCGCCAGCAGCGGATTGAGGGACAGGGGAAGGGAAAAACTGTTTTTT
TRBJ2-2	TRBD2	TRBV19	.	CASTAGPRTGELFF	TGTGCCAGTACAGCGGGACCACGAACCGGGGAGCTGTTTTTT
TRBJ2-7	TRBD2	TRBV28	.	CASSGGSLYEQYF	TGTGCCAGCAGCGGCGGGAGTTTATACGAGCAGTACTTC
TRBJ1-1	.	TRBV11-3	.	CASSLGYVLNTEAFF	TGTGCCAGCAGTCTAGGGTATGTTTTGAACACTGAAGCTTTCTTT
TRBJ1-4	.	TRBV19	.	CASRRVDSATNEKLFF	TGTGCCAGTAGACGGGTAGACAGTGCAACTAATGAAAAACTGTTTTTT